What follows are 30 T cell receptor beta chains derived from one specimen sequenced in a study of blood T cells in healthy people across ages. A sample-barcoded 5' primer and a J-beta primer mix were used in a second PCR of roughly 6 to 11 cycles. Using its own MiXCR run on the 5' RACE reads, TCRdb lists one record per CDR3 protein. The table lists hundreds of thousands of distinct CDR3 sequences, roughly 50% of them singletons, with roughly a third in the top ten. Sequences were obtained from blood. The receptors were sampled from a woman in her sixties or seventies in good health.

The chain combines TRBV4-3 with TRBJ2-1; 7 nucleotides align to TRBD1. J gave up 2 bases and V 5 bases, and 6 bases lay outside the gene matches. Germline V lookup: CDR1 LGHNA, CDR2 YSLEER. The CDR3 spans 15 residues. CDR3 DNA sequence: TGCGCCAGCAGCACAACAGGGGACACCTACAATGAGCAGTTCTTC. Protein: CASSTTGDTYNEQFF.

This clonotype is a singleton in its sample. This chain links TRBV7-9 with TRBJ2-5; a weak D match, TRBD1 (6 bases). The V gene lost 11 bases and the J gene lost 0 bases, with 19 bases spanning the gap. The CDR3 is 15 amino acids. The germline V gene encodes CDR1 SEHNR and CDR2 FQNEAQ (reference sequence). DNA of the CDR3: TGTGCCGGCATCCTCCTCGGACAGCACCAAGAGACCCAGTACTTC. It translates to CAGILLGQHQETQYF.

This clonotype came up a few times. V gene TRBV12-3 or TRBV12-4 combines with J gene TRBJ1-5, with 10 bases aligning to TRBD1. V lost 5 bases to trimming and J lost 11 bases; unmatched junction nucleotides: 9. The CDR3 has 14 amino acids. CDR3 protein: CASSTVGQGPSQHF. The CDR3 coding sequence is TGTGCCAGCAGTACCGTGGGACAGGGGCCTTCCCAGCATTTT.

The V and J genes are TRBV20-1 and TRBJ2-7; 7 bases agree with TRBD1. The germline gives CDR1 DFQATT, CDR2 SNEGSKA (reference sequence). The CDR3 has 14 residues. J lost 4 bases, V lost 7 bases, and 13 bases had no gene match. CDR3 loop: CSGRAVDRSYEQYF. The CDR3 DNA reads TGCAGTGGCCGAGCTGTGGACAGGTCATACGAGCAGTACTTC.

The V gene is TRBV7-2, the J gene TRBJ2-3, with D possibly being TRBD2 (5 bases). The V end lost 5 bases, the J end lost 6 bases, and 9 bases lay between the germline ends. The CDR3 is 12 amino acids. Germline V gene lookup returns CDR1 SGHTA and CDR2 FQGNSA. CDR3 sequence: CASSQRVDTQYF. The CDR3 DNA follows: TGTGCCAGCAGCCAGAGGGTGGATACGCAGTATTTT.

In its sample, this clonotype was seen a few times. This rearrangement joins TRBV20-1 to TRBJ2-1; 8 bases are shared with TRBD1. The CDR3 spans 14 residues. Per germline, CDR1 DFQATT and CDR2 SNEGSKA (reference sequence). Losses at the gene ends were 3 bases for V and 6 bases for J; bases not matched to a gene: 7. The CDR3 DNA follows: TGCAGTGCTAGTCTCGGGGACAGGAGCAATGAGCAGTTCTTC. The encoded protein is CSASLGDRSNEQFF.

This clonotype was found a few times. The CDR3 reads CASSRTDSPEAFF. The CDR3 DNA reads as TGCGCCAGCAGCCGCACGGACAGCCCTGAAGCTTTCTTT. V usage is TRBV4-3 and J usage is TRBJ1-1, with a tentative D call TRBD1 (6 bases). Germline assignment: CDR1 LGHNA and CDR2 YSLEER. The CDR3 sequence is 13 residues long. Trimming took off 4 bases at V and 6 bases at J, with 12 bases between the two ends.

The table lists this clonotype with a few counts. CDR3 region: CSARLGGTDTQYF. CDR3 in DNA: TGCAGTGCTAGACTGGGCGGTACAGATACGCAGTATTTT. V usage is TRBV20-1 and J usage is TRBJ2-3, with no clear D. The CDR3 is made up of 13 amino acids. Trimming stripped 2 bases from V and 3 bases from J, with 9 bases between. The germline CDR1 and CDR2 sequences are DFQATT and SNEGSKA (reference sequence).

This clonotype has ten or more counts. The gene calls are TRBV7-2 and TRBJ2-7; 10 bases agree with TRBD1. Germline-derived CDR1 and CDR2 are SGHTA and FQGNSA. J was trimmed by 4 bases and V by 2 bases; bases with no gene match: 5. CDR3 length: 15 amino acids. CDR3 nucleotide sequence: TGTGCCAGCAGCTTATACGGGACAGGGGATTACGAGCAGTACTTC. Protein: CASSLYGTGDYEQYF.

This sequence joins TRBV20-1 and TRBJ2-4, with D possibly called TRBD1 or TRBD2 (6 bases each). The CDR3 totals 14 residues. The germline V and J ends were trimmed by 0 bases and 5 bases, with 11 bases remaining between them. Looked up from germline, CDR1 is DFQATT and CDR2 is SNEGSKA (reference sequence). The CDR3 DNA sequence: TGCAGTGCTAGAGACCCGAGGGGGGAAAACATTCAGTACTTC. This gives the protein CSARDPRGENIQYF.

Comments on this clonotype: A read error may account for a junction end that differs from germline. The V call is TRBV7-9, the J call TRBJ1-1; maybe TRBD1 (6 bases). This CDR3 spans 14 amino acids. Germline CDR1 SEHNR, CDR2 FQNEAQ (reference sequence). The CDR3 nucleotides read TGTGCCAGCAGCCTAGCTCCCACAGGGACTAAGGCTTTCTTT. Amino acid sequence: CASSLAPTGTKAFF.

The chain joins TRBV28 to TRBJ1-2, with 7 bases aligning to TRBD1. The CDR3 runs 14 residues. Germline CDR1 MDHEN, CDR2 SYDVKM. V was clipped by 6 bases and J by 3 bases; unmatched bases: 7. The DNA of the CDR3 is TGTGCCAGCAGGTTGGACAGGTCCTACTATGGCTACACCTTC. This sequence encodes CASRLDRSYYGYTF.

The chain employs TRBV11-2 and TRBJ2-7, with D tentatively TRBD2 (6 bases). Germline V lookup: CDR1 SGHAT, CDR2 FQNNGV. The CDR3 spans 16 residues. Trimming took off 3 bases at V and 2 bases at J, with 17 bases between the two ends. The CDR3 DNA sequence: TGTGCCAGCAGCTTTTCCGGCCCGGGACTGACCTACGAGCAGTACTTC. This translates into CASSFSGPGLTYEQYF.

V gene TRBV20-1 combines with J gene TRBJ2-7; no definite D call. Germline V lookup: CDR1 DFQATT, CDR2 SNEGSKA (reference sequence). V lost 4 bases to trimming and J lost 3 bases, with 13 bases between them. This CDR3 spans 13 amino acids. CDR3 DNA sequence: TGCAGTGCTAAGCAGGTGACGGTCTACGAGCAGTACTTC. The encoded protein is CSAKQVTVYEQYF.

This clonotype appeared a few times. The CDR3 DNA sequence: TGTGCCAGCAGTGAAGGCGGCGGGATGTGGACCCAGTACTTC. It specifies CASSEGGGMWTQYF. The chain combines TRBV6-1 with TRBJ2-7; a weak D match, TRBD2 (6 bases). The J call is in doubt because the DNA end fits TRBJ2-5 better. The CDR3 length is 14 residues. Germline V gene lookup returns CDR1 MNHNS and CDR2 SASEGT.

This clonotype was picked up a small number of times. V and J are TRBV7-2 and TRBJ2-1; unclear D gene. V shed 0 bases and J shed 7 bases, with 4 bases lying between them. From germline, CDR1 is SGHTA and CDR2 FQGNSA. The CDR3 contains 12 residues. The CDR3 DNA is TGTGCCAGCAGCTTAGCGAAGAATGAGCAGTTCTTC. This gives the protein CASSLAKNEQFF.

This chain connects TRBV6-1 to TRBJ2-1, with 12 nucleotides matching TRBD1. The CDR3 is made up of 18 amino acids. Losses at the gene ends were 7 bases for V and 1 base for J; bases not matched to a gene: 11. Germline assignment: CDR1 MNHNS and CDR2 SASEGT. CDR3 in amino acids: CASTAGTGGHTSYNEQFF. The CDR3 nucleotides read TGTGCCAGCACCGCCGGGACAGGGGGCCATACATCCTACAATGAGCAGTTCTTC.

This clonotype was counted only a few times. CDR3 loop: CASTSRADEQYF. The CDR3 DNA sequence: TGTGCCAGCACTAGTAGGGCCGACGAGCAGTACTTC. This rearrangement joins TRBV6-2 or TRBV6-3 to TRBJ2-4; D remains ambiguous. The J call is doubtful: the DNA matches TRBJ2-7 better. The germline CDR1 and CDR2 sequences are MNHEY and SVGEGT. This CDR3 comprises 12 residues.

V usage is TRBV20-1 and J usage is TRBJ2-1; TRBD2 matches 9 bases. CDR1 is DFQATT and CDR2 is SNEGSKA in the germline V gene (reference sequence). CDR3 length: 15 amino acids. The V segment lost 3 bases and the J segment 7 bases; nucleotides outside the gene matches: 10. CDR3 in amino acids: CSARHPGLATNEQFF. The CDR3 DNA follows: TGCAGTGCTAGGCACCCGGGACTAGCTACTAATGAGCAGTTCTTC.

Worth noting for this clonotype: One end of the junction varies from germline; a read error may be responsible. The chain carries TRBV7-9 and TRBJ1-2; D perhaps matches TRBD1 (5 bases). This CDR3 comprises 16 residues. Germline CDR1 is SEHNR and CDR2 is FQNEAQ (reference sequence). CDR3 protein: CASSLAGTEPNYDYTF. CDR3 nucleotide sequence: TGTGCCAGCAGCTTAGCGGGGACGGAACCTAACTATGACTACACCTTC.

The genes are TRBV6-2 or TRBV6-3 and TRBJ2-5; 9 nucleotides agree with TRBD2. Trimming cost V 7 bases and J 2 bases; bases outside gene matches: 11. CDR1 and CDR2 from the germline V gene are MNHEY and SVGEGT. This CDR3 region has 16 residues. DNA for the CDR3: TGTGCCAGCATGCGGGGGGGCGCCGTCTTTCAAGAGACCCAGTACTTC. Its protein is CASMRGGAVFQETQYF.

V usage is TRBV7-9 and J usage is TRBJ1-1; no reliable D call. The CDR3 is made up of 14 amino acids. CDR1 is SEHNR, CDR2 FQNEAQ, per germline (reference sequence). Trimming stripped 5 bases from V and 4 bases from J, with 14 bases between. CDR3 coding DNA: TGTGCCAGCAGCCAAAAGGGTAGGAGCACTGAAGCTTTCTTT. Its translation: CASSQKGRSTEAFF.

V gene TRBV7-8 combines with J gene TRBJ2-7, with D possibly being TRBD1 (5 bases). The J call is doubtful: the DNA matches TRBJ2-5 better. The CDR3 loop spans 13 amino acids. Per germline, CDR1 SGHVS and CDR2 FQNEAQ. CDR3 sequence: CASSPQGWETQYF. The DNA for the CDR3 is TGTGCCAGCAGCCCGCAGGGATGGGAGACCCAGTACTTC.

This clonotype was found a few times. J is TRBJ2-1 and V is TRBV7-2; D unclear. Germline CDR1 SGHTA, CDR2 FQGNSA. CDR3 size: 15 residues. Trimming took off 5 bases at V and 2 bases at J, with 13 bases between the two ends. The CDR3 protein is CASSPRTRAYNEQFF. DNA of the CDR3: TGTGCCAGCAGCCCCCGGACCCGGGCCTACAATGAGCAGTTCTTC.

CDR3 nucleotides: TGTGCCAGCACATTAACAAGCGGGAAGGCCGGCGAGCAGTACTTC. Amino acid sequence: CASTLTSGKAGEQYF. The rearrangement links TRBV28 to TRBJ2-5; 7 positions match TRBD2. Near its end, the DNA agrees better with TRBJ2-7, so the J call may be wrong. This CDR3 has 15 residues. The germline V gene has CDR1 MDHEN and CDR2 SYDVKM.

V is TRBV27 and J is TRBJ1-5; no clear D. Germline V gene sequence: CDR1 MNHEY, CDR2 SMNVEV (reference sequence). V shed 5 bases and J shed 3 bases, with 11 bases lying between them. The CDR3 totals 14 residues. The CDR3 DNA follows: TGTGCCAGCAGTCAGGACGGCTTCAATCAGCCCCAGCATTTT. Translated, it gives CASSQDGFNQPQHF.

The chain uses TRBV29-1 and TRBJ1-2, with D unresolved. The CDR3 has 11 amino acids. V gave up 6 bases and J gave up 6 bases, with 11 bases separating them. Germline CDR1 is SQVTM and CDR2 is ANQGSEA. CDR3 sequence (DNA): TGCAGCGTGGGCGAGGTTGATGGCTACACCTTC. Its translation: CSVGEVDGYTF.

This clonotype was observed a single time. V is TRBV19 and J is TRBJ2-1, with a weak D call TRBD2 (5 bases). The J call may be mistaken, given a closer DNA end match to TRBJ2-7. The CDR3 sequence is 15 residues long. The germline gives CDR1 LNHDA, CDR2 SQIVND (reference sequence). As DNA, the CDR3 is TGTGCCAGTAGGATCAGCGGAGTTAACTACAATGAGCAGTACTTC. Protein sequence: CASRISGVNYNEQYF.

This chain links TRBV4-2 with TRBJ2-5; 12 bases fit TRBD2. This CDR3 has 18 amino acids. The V gene end was trimmed by 1 base and the J gene end by 1 base; junction bases not matched to a gene: 7. CDR1 and CDR2 (germline): LGHNA, YNFKEQ. The CDR3 bases are TGTGCCAGCAGCCAAGGGTCTAGCGGGAGGGCCGGCCAAGAGACCCAGTACTTC. Amino acid sequence: CASSQGSSGRAGQETQYF.

This clonotype was seen a few times. V is TRBV4-2 and J is TRBJ2-2, with 9 bases that match TRBD1. J was trimmed by 6 bases and V by 1 base; bases with no gene match: 9. In germline, CDR1 is LGHNA, CDR2 YNFKEQ. The CDR3 has 17 amino acids. This CDR3 is CASSQAMGRQGAGELFF. The CDR3 coding sequence is TGTGCCAGCAGCCAAGCCATGGGGCGACAGGGGGCCGGGGAGCTGTTTTTT.